The 13 T cell receptor beta chains below all came from one sample that was sequenced in a study of neurological immune-mediated disorders. TCRdb used MiXCR to reprocess the 5' RACE reads, holding one entry per CDR3 protein. The sample yields around 41,000 distinct CDR3 sequences, approximately 15% seen once. Sequencing used CD4+ T cells from blood. These receptors originate from a woman in her sixties or seventies with HTLV-1-associated myelopathy (HAM/TSP).

This clonotype was seen repeatedly, ten times or more. The chain employs TRBV4-2 and TRBJ1-2; TRBD1 agrees at 7 bases. The CDR3 extends over 14 amino acids. Trimming at V came to 1 base and at J to 8 bases, leaving 7 bases not matched to a gene. Looked up from germline, CDR1 is LGHNA and CDR2 is YNFKEQ. The CDR3 bases are TGTGCCAGCAGCCAAGTAAGGGACAGTCGCGGCTACACCTTC. It specifies CASSQVRDSRGYTF.

This clonotype occurred many times. The chain has TRBV7-9 and TRBJ2-7; D uncertain. The V gene lost 0 bases and the J gene lost 2 bases, with 11 bases spanning the gap. Germline CDR1 and CDR2: SEHNR and FQNEAQ (reference sequence). The CDR3 loop spans 15 amino acids. The CDR3 is CASSLASDGAYEQYF. The CDR3, as DNA: TGTGCCAGCAGCTTAGCGAGCGACGGAGCCTACGAGCAGTACTTC. Filled out from reference TRBV7-9 and TRBJ2-7, the complete variable domain reads DTGVSQNPRHKITKRGQNVTFRCDPISEHNRLYWYRQTLGQGPEFLTYFQNEAQLEKSRLLSDRFSAERPKGSFSTLEIQRTEQGDSAMYLCASSLASDGAYEQYFGPGTRLTVT.

The chain couples TRBV7-6 to TRBJ1-1; D ambiguous. V was shortened by 5 bases and J by 4 bases, with 11 bases between the two germline ends. Germline V gene data show CDR1 as SGHVS and CDR2 as FNYEAQ. The CDR3 sequence is 13 residues long. CDR3: CASSVGDSTEAFF. CDR3 DNA sequence: TGTGCCAGCAGCGTTGGGGATAGCACTGAAGCTTTCTTT.

V is TRBV29-1 and J is TRBJ2-1; 8 nucleotides agree with TRBD2. The CDR3 has 14 residues. Germline loops: CDR1 SQVTM, CDR2 ANQGSEA. J was trimmed by 4 bases and V by 1 base; bases with no gene match: 3. CDR3 DNA sequence: TGCAGCGTTGAAGGAGCGGGGGTTTACAATGAGCAGTTCTTC. Translated: CSVEGAGVYNEQFF.

In its sample, this clonotype was seen many times. CDR3 sequence: CATRFWGRGIKRLNTEAFF. Here the CDR3 DNA reads TGTGCCACCAGATTCTGGGGGCGAGGAATAAAGAGGCTTAACACTGAAGCTTTCTTT. The chain carries TRBV11-2 and TRBJ1-1; a possible D gene is TRBD1 (6 bases). Deletions cut 10 bases from V and 2 bases from J, with 32 bases between. Germline V gene data show CDR1 as SGHAT and CDR2 as FQNNGV. This CDR3 has 19 amino acids.

This clonotype showed up many times. This sequence joins TRBV5-1 and TRBJ2-5, with D possibly being TRBD2 (6 bases). The V end lost 1 base, the J end lost 5 bases, and 12 bases lay between the germline ends. The CDR3 extends over 14 amino acids. Germline V gene sequence: CDR1 SGHRS, CDR2 YFSETQ. The CDR3 spells CASSLSRGPETQYF. Written as DNA, the CDR3 is TGCGCCAGCAGCTTGTCGCGGGGACCGGAGACCCAGTACTTC.

This clonotype was recorded at least ten times. The V gene is TRBV2, the J gene TRBJ1-1; 7 nucleotides align to TRBD1. The V gene's germline CDR1 is SNHLY and CDR2 FYNNEI. Trimming cost V 6 bases and J 4 bases; bases outside gene matches: 8. This CDR3 has 14 residues. The DNA of the CDR3 is TGTGCCAGCAGGGTAGACAGGGTAGCCACTGAAGCTTTCTTT. Amino acid sequence: CASRVDRVATEAFF.

In its sample, this clonotype was seen many times. The chain has TRBV3-1 and TRBJ2-5, with TRBD1 identical over 7 bases. Trimming cost V 0 bases and J 4 bases; bases outside gene matches: 8. CDR1 LGHDT and CDR2 YNNKEL come from the germline V gene (reference sequence). CDR3 size: 16 residues. The CDR3 DNA is TGTGCCAGCAGCCAAGAGGGCATAGGGGGCGGAGAGACCCAGTACTTC. This sequence encodes CASSQEGIGGGETQYF.

The table lists this clonotype with many counts. V is TRBV5-1 and J is TRBJ1-1; D call uncertain. Germline V gene sequence: CDR1 SGHRS, CDR2 YFSETQ. This CDR3 region has 16 residues. V was clipped by 0 bases and J by 1 base, with 13 bases between them. DNA for the CDR3: TGCGCCAGCAGCTTGGCCGGCCCCAAGGCGAACACTGAAGCTTTCTTT. Protein sequence: CASSLAGPKANTEAFF.

There are many counts of this clonotype. The chain has TRBV5-1 and TRBJ2-7; 7 bases match TRBD1. CDR1 and CDR2 from the germline V gene are SGHRS and YFSETQ. This CDR3 is 13 amino acids long. J was trimmed by 4 bases and V by 4 bases; bases with no gene match: 5. CDR3 nucleotides: TGCGCCAGCAGCCCGGGACAGCGATACGAGCAGTACTTC. This translates into CASSPGQRYEQYF. Based on the CDR3 plus reference TRBV5-1 and TRBJ2-7, the full variable domain is KAGVTQTPRYLIKTRGQQVTLSCSPISGHRSVSWYQQTPGQGLQFLFEYFSETQRNKGNFPGRFSGRQFSNSRSEMNVSTLELGDSALYLCASSPGQRYEQYFGPGTRLTVT.

This clonotype was seen repeatedly, ten times or more. The chain uses TRBV7-8 and TRBJ2-5; 10 nucleotides align to TRBD2. Looked up from germline, CDR1 is SGHVS and CDR2 is FQNEAQ. The CDR3 is made up of 15 amino acids. Trimming removed 3 bases from V and 4 bases from J; junction bases left unmatched: 5. The CDR3: CASSLSGGAGETQYF. The CDR3 coding sequence is TGTGCCAGCAGCTTGAGCGGGGGGGCCGGAGAGACCCAGTACTTC.

In its sample, this clonotype was seen many times. The chain links TRBV4-2 to TRBJ1-4; 12 nucleotides match TRBD1. The germline gives CDR1 LGHNA, CDR2 YNFKEQ. With 3 bases clipped from V and 2 bases from J, the junction kept 10 bases outside the gene matches. CDR3 length: 19 residues. The CDR3 bases are TGTGCCAGCAGCCAGTGGGGAGGGACAGGGGGCGTGACTAATGAAAAACTGTTTTTT. It translates to CASSQWGGTGGVTNEKLFF.

This clonotype was counted ten times or more. The rearrangement uses TRBV20-1 and TRBJ2-3, with 10 bases aligning to TRBD2. Looked up from germline, CDR1 is DFQATT and CDR2 is SNEGSKA (reference sequence). Trimming took 6 bases from V and 1 from J; bases not matched to a gene: 10. The CDR3 has 16 residues. The chain's CDR3 is CSAEEQRGGGTDTQYF. CDR3 bases: TGCAGTGCCGAGGAGCAGCGGGGGGGCGGCACAGATACGCAGTATTTT.